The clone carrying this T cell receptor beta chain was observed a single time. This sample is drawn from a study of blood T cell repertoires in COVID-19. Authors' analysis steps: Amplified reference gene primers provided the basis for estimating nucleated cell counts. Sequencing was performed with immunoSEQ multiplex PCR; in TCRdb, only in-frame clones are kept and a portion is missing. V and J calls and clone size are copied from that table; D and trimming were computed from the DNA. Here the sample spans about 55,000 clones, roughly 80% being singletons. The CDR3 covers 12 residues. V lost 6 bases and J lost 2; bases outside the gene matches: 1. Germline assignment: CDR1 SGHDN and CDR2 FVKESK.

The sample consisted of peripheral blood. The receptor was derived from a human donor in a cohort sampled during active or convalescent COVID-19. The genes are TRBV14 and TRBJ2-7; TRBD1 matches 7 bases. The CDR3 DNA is TGTGCCAGCAGACAGGGGACCTACGAGCAGTACTTC. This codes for CASRQGTYEQYF.